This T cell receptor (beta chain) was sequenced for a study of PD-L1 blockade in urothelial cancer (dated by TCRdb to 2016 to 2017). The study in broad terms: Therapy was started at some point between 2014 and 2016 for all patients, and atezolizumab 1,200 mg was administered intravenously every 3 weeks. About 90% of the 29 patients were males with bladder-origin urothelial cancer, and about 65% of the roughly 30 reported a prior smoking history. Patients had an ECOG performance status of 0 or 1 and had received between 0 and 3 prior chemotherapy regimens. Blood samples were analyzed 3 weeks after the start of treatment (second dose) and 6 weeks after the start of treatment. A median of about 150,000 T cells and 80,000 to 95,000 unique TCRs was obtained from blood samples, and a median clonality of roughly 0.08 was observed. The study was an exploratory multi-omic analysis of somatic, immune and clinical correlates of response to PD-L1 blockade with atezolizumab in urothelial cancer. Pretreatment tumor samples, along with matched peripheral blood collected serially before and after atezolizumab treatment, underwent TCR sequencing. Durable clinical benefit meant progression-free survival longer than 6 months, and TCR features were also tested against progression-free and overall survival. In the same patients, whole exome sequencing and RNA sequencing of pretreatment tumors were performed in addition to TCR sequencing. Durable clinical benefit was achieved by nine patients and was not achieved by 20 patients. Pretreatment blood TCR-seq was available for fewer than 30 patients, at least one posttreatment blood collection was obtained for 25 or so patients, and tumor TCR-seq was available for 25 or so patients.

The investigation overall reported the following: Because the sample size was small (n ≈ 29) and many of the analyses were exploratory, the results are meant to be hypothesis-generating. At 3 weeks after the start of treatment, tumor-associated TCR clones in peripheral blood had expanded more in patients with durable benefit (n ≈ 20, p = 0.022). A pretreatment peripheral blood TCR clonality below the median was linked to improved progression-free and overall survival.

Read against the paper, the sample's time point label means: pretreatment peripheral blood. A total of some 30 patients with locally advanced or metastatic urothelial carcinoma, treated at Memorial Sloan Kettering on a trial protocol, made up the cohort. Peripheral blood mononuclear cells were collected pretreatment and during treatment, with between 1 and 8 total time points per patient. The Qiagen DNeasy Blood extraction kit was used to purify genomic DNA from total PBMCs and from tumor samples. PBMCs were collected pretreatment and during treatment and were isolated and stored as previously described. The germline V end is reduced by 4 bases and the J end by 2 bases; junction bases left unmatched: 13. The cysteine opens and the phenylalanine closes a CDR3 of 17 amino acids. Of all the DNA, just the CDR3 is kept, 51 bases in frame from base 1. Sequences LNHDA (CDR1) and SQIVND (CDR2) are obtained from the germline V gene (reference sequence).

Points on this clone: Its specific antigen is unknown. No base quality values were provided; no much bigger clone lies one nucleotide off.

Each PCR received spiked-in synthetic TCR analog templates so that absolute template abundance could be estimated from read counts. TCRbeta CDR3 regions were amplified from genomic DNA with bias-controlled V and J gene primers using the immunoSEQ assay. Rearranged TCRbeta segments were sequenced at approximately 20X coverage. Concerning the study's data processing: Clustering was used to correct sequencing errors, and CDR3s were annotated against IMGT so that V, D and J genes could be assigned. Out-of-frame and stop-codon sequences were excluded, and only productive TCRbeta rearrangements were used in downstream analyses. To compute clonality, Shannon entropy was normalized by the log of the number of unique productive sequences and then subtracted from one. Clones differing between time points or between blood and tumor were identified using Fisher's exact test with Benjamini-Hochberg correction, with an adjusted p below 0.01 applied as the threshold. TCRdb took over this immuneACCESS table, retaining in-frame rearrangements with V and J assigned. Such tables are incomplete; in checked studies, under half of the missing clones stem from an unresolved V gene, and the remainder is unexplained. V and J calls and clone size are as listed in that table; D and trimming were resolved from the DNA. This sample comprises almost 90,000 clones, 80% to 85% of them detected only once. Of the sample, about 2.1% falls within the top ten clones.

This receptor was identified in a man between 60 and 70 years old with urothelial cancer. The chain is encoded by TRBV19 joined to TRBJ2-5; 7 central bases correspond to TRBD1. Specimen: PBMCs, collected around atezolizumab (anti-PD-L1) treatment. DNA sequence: TGTGCCAGTAGTAAGTCGACAGGGCTTGGGGCACAAGAGACCCAGTACTTC. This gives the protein CASSKSTGLGAQETQYF. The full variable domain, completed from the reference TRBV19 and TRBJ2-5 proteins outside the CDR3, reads DGGITQSPKYLFRKEGQNVTLSCEQNLNHDAMYWYRQDPGQGLRLIYYSQIVNDFQKGDIAEGYSVSREKKESFPLTVTSAQKNPTAFYLCASSKSTGLGAQETQYFGPGTRLLVL.